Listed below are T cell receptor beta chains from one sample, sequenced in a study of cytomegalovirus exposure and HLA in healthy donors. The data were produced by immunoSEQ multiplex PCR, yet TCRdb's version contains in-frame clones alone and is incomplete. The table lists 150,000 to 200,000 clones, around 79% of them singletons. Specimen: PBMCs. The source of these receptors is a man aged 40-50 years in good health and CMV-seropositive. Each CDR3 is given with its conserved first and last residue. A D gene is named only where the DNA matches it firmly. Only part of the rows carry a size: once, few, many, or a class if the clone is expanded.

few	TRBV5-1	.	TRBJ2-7	TGCGCCAGCAGCTTGAGTCCGGGCTACGAGCAGTACTTC	CASSLSPGYEQYF
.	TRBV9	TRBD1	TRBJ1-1	TGTGCCAGCAGCGTTGGGGACAGGAACACTGAAGCTTTCTTT	CASSVGDRNTEAFF
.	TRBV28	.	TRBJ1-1	TGTGCCAGCAACATAGGGGGTTACACTGAAGCTTTCTTT	CASNIGGYTEAFF
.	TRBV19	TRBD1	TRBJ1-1	TGTGCCAGTACCGACGACAGGGATGGGGCTTTTGGCACTGAAGCTTTCTTT	CASTDDRDGAFGTEAFF
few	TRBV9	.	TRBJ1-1	TGTGCCAGCAGCAGAGTAGGGACAAACACTGAAGCTTTCTTT	CASSRVGTNTEAFF
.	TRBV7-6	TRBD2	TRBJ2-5	TGTGCCAGCAGCGATAGGCTAGCGGACGGAGAGCAGTACTTC	CASSDRLADGEQYF
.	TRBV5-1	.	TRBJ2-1	TGCGCCAGCAGCTTAGGCGGGTACTCCTACAATGAGCAGTTCTTC	CASSLGGYSYNEQFF
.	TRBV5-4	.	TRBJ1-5	TGTGCCAGCAGCTTGGCAGGTAGCAATCAGCCCCAGCATTTT	CASSLAGSNQPQHF
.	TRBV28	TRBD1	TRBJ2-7	TGTGCCAGCAGTTCGGCGGCAGGGGGTTTTTACGAGCAGTACTTC	CASSSAAGGFYEQYF
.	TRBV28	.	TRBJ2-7	TGTGCCAGCAGTTTACACCAGGGAGGTCACGAGCAGTACTTC	CASSLHQGGHEQYF